Listed below are T cell receptor beta chains from one sample, sequenced in a study of T cell repertoires in cytomegalovirus infection. TCRdb re-called the reads through MiXCR, storing one row per CDR3 protein. Here the sample spans about 240,000 distinct CDR3 sequences, roughly 12% being singletons. The sequenced sample consisted of PBMCs. These TCRs come from a human donor in good health (CMV status not recorded). Some clones in this sample may be carry-over from other donors' samples. Each CDR3 is given with its conserved first and last residue. D genes are given only for firm matches. Clone size is given for some rows only: seen once, a few or many times, or a class if the clone is expanded.

TRBJ2-1	many	TRBD2	TRBV7-2	16	CASSPGTSGAYNEQFF	TGTGCCAGCAGCCCTGGGACTAGCGGGGCGTACAATGAGCAGTTCTTC
TRBJ2-2	many	.	TRBV6-6	15	CASKQPLTNTGELFF	TGTGCCAGCAAACAGCCATTGACGAACACCGGGGAGCTGTTTTTT
TRBJ1-2	many	TRBD1	TRBV7-2	14	CASSLPDRDYGYTF	TGTGCCAGCAGCCTACCGGACAGGGACTATGGCTACACCTTC
TRBJ2-3	few	.	TRBV25-1	13	CASSERGPDTQYF	TGTGCCAGCAGTGAACGGGGCCCAGATACGCAGTATTTT
TRBJ2-7	few	.	TRBV4-3	14	CASSQDRGNGRQYF	TGCGCCAGCAGCCAAGATCGCGGGAACGGGAGACAGTACTTC
TRBJ2-1	.	.	TRBV20-1	11	CSARPIPEQFF	TGCAGTGCTAGACCAATCCCCGAGCAGTTCTTC
TRBJ2-1	many	TRBD1	TRBV5-5	14	CASSHRGQSNEQFF	TGTGCCAGCAGCCACAGGGGACAATCCAATGAGCAGTTCTTC
TRBJ1-1	many	.	TRBV7-2	14	CASSFGTGSTEAFF	TGTGCCAGCAGCTTTGGTACAGGAAGCACTGAAGCTTTCTTT
TRBJ2-2	few	.	TRBV2	13	CASTITGTGELFF	TGTGCCAGTACTATAACAGGGACCGGGGAGCTGTTTTTT
TRBJ1-4	.	TRBD1	TRBV20-1	16	CSARDPGTGLNEKLFF	TGCAGTGCTAGAGATCCCGGGACAGGACTTAATGAAAAACTGTTTTTT
TRBJ2-1	few	TRBD2	TRBV19	16	CASSSPAGLAGNEQFF	TGTGCCAGTAGTTCGCCAGCGGGATTAGCAGGGAATGAGCAGTTCTTC
TRBJ2-7	many	.	TRBV11-2	14	CASSPSIGAREQYF	TGTGCCAGCAGCCCCTCGATAGGGGCTAGGGAGCAGTACTTC
TRBJ2-7	many	TRBD1	TRBV6-2/TRBV6-3	14	CASSGLGQGWEQYF	TGTGCCAGCAGTGGATTGGGACAGGGATGGGAGCAGTACTTC
TRBJ2-1	.	TRBD1	TRBV19	16	CASSPLMTGGPTEQFF	TGTGCCAGTAGTCCCCTCATGACAGGGGGTCCTACTGAGCAGTTCTTC
TRBJ1-1	few	TRBD1	TRBV19	13	CASRDRAGTEAFF	TGTGCCAGTCGGGACAGGGCTGGCACTGAAGCTTTCTTT
TRBJ1-2	few	TRBD1	TRBV6-2/TRBV6-3	14	CASTDRPFNYGYTF	TGTGCCAGCACGGACAGGCCATTTAACTATGGCTACACCTTC
TRBJ2-3	many	.	TRBV12-5	14	CASGLDLPSDTQYF	TGTGCTAGTGGTTTGGACCTCCCTTCCGATACGCAGTATTTT
TRBJ1-1	many	.	TRBV19	14	CASLQTGMNTEAFF	TGTGCCAGTTTACAGACAGGCATGAACACTGAAGCTTTCTTT
TRBJ2-1	.	.	TRBV7-7	16	CASSLDPGSSYNEQFF	TGTGCCAGCAGCTTAGATCCCGGGAGCTCCTACAATGAGCAGTTCTTC
TRBJ1-6	.	TRBD1	TRBV5-1	16	CASSLGQGFHTSPLHF	TGCGCCAGCAGCTTGGGACAGGGGTTTCATACTTCACCCCTCCACTTT
TRBJ2-1	many	TRBD2	TRBV12-3/TRBV12-4	14	CASSLGTRGSGQFF	TGTGCCAGCAGTTTAGGGACGCGGGGGTCGGGGCAGTTCTTC
TRBJ1-2	many	.	TRBV19	14	CASSPTGLRGGYTF	TGTGCCAGTAGCCCAACAGGGTTACGCGGTGGCTACACCTTC
TRBJ2-3	many	.	TRBV19	15	CASTPKRTAADTQYF	TGTGCCAGTACCCCCAAGCGGACGGCGGCTGATACGCAGTATTTT
TRBJ1-1	.	.	TRBV10-3	15	CAISEAEQGVTEAFF	TGTGCCATCAGTGAGGCCGAGCAGGGCGTAACTGAAGCTTTCTTT
TRBJ1-1	many	.	TRBV7-2	13	CASRSTPNTEAFF	TGTGCCAGCAGATCTACACCGAACACTGAAGCTTTCTTT
TRBJ2-3	many	.	TRBV29-1	15	CSVVVGGLSTDTQYF	TGCAGCGTTGTCGTAGGGGGGCTATCGACAGATACGCAGTATTTT
TRBJ1-1	.	.	TRBV14	15	CASSQLTGLNTEAFF	TGTGCCAGCAGCCAACTGACAGGACTGAACACTGAAGCTTTCTTT
TRBJ1-2	many	.	TRBV4-3	13	CASSQDGGAGYTF	TGCGCCAGCAGCCAAGACGGGGGAGCTGGCTACACCTTC
TRBJ1-1	.	.	TRBV28	13	CASSPARGTEAFF	TGTGCCAGCAGTCCCGCGAGGGGCACTGAAGCTTTCTTT
TRBJ2-3	many	TRBD2	TRBV7-2	15	CASSSRTSGRDTQYF	TGTGCCAGCAGCTCCCGGACTAGCGGGAGGGATACGCAGTATTTT
TRBJ2-2	many	TRBD2	TRBV7-3	14	CASRSGRNTGELFF	TGTGCCAGCAGAAGCGGGAGGAACACCGGGGAGCTGTTTTTT
TRBJ2-1	.	TRBD1	TRBV4-3	16	CASSQDMAGGSNEQFF	TGCGCCAGCAGCCAAGACATGGCAGGGGGTAGCAATGAGCAGTTCTTC
TRBJ2-3	many	.	TRBV7-2	17	CASSSASPGTATDTQYF	TGTGCCAGCAGCTCCGCTAGCCCCGGGACCGCCACAGATACGCAGTATTTT
TRBJ2-1	few	.	TRBV29-1	15	CSVEEGTQAYNEQFF	TGCAGCGTTGAAGAGGGGACTCAGGCTTACAATGAGCAGTTCTTC
TRBJ2-7	few	.	TRBV2	12	CASSVWDGEQYF	TGTGCCAGCAGTGTTTGGGATGGCGAGCAGTACTTC
TRBJ2-1	many	TRBD2	TRBV3-1	13	CASSPSTSGTQFF	TGTGCCAGCAGCCCTTCGACTAGCGGAACCCAGTTCTTC
TRBJ1-3	few	.	TRBV7-2	14	CANSFTSDANTIYF	TGTGCCAACAGCTTTACATCCGACGCGAACACCATATATTTT
TRBJ1-2	many	.	TRBV7-6	13	CASSDDGTYGYTF	TGTGCCAGCAGCGACGATGGCACCTATGGCTACACCTTC
TRBJ2-3	.	TRBD2	TRBV20-1	13	CSCRGRAGDTQYF	TGCAGCTGTCGGGGGAGGGCCGGAGATACGCAGTATTTT
TRBJ1-1	few	.	TRBV4-2	15	CASSPGSGADTEAFF	TGTGCCAGCAGTCCAGGTTCGGGGGCGGACACTGAAGCTTTCTTT
TRBJ2-7	many	TRBD1	TRBV7-2	17	CASSLAVLARGINEQYF	TGTGCCAGCAGCTTAGCCGTTTTGGCCAGGGGGATAAACGAGCAGTACTTC
TRBJ1-2	many	TRBD1	TRBV7-2	13	CASSSRGLYGYTF	TGTGCCAGCAGCTCGAGGGGGCTCTATGGCTACACCTTC
TRBJ1-2	.	TRBD1	TRBV6-5	13	CPSSRDRGGGYTF	TGTCCCAGCAGTCGCGACAGGGGGGGTGGCTACACCTTC
TRBJ1-1	.	.	TRBV10-3	13	CAIRTAGNTEAFF	TGTGCCATCAGGACAGCGGGGAACACTGAAGCTTTCTTT
TRBJ2-7	.	.	TRBV3-1	16	CASSPGAEILGDEQYF	TGTGCCAGCAGTCCCGGGGCCGAAATTTTGGGCGACGAGCAGTACTTC
TRBJ1-1	.	.	TRBV14	15	CASSQVGGVSTEAFF	TGTGCCAGCAGCCAAGTCGGGGGTGTGAGCACTGAAGCTTTCTTT
TRBJ2-7	.	TRBD2	TRBV7-9	14	CASSPRTSGSEQYF	TGTGCCAGCAGCCCCCGGACTAGCGGGAGCGAGCAGTACTTC
TRBJ2-7	many	TRBD1	TRBV7-2	15	CASSLAVTGDGEQYF	TGTGCCAGCAGCTTAGCGGTGACAGGGGACGGCGAGCAGTACTTC
TRBJ2-1	many	.	TRBV7-2	13	CASNEGSYNEQFF	TGTGCCAGCAATGAGGGGTCCTACAATGAGCAGTTCTTC
TRBJ2-7	once	.	TRBV5-4	13	CASSFASDDEQYF	TGTGCCAGCAGCTTCGCTAGCGACGACGAGCAGTACTTC
TRBJ1-2	many	.	TRBV4-1	16	CASSLPREESNYGYTF	TGCGCCAGCAGCCTGCCGAGAGAGGAATCTAACTATGGCTACACCTTC
TRBJ2-3	.	TRBD2	TRBV10-3	15	CAISSSGGATDTQYF	TGTGCCATCAGTTCAAGCGGGGGGGCCACAGATACGCAGTATTTT
TRBJ1-5	few	TRBD1	TRBV20-1	16	CSALRGRGDSNQPQHF	TGCAGTGCTCTCCGGGGCAGGGGGGATAGCAATCAGCCCCAGCATTTT